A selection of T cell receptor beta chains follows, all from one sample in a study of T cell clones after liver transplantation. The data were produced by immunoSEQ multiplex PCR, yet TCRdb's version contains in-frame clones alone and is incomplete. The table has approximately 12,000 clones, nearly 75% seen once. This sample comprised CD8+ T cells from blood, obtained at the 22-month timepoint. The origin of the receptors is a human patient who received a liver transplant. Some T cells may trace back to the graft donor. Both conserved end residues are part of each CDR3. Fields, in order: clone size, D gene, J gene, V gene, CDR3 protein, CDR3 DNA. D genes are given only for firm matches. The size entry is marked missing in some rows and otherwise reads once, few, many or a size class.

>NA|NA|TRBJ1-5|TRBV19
CASSIRGYSNQPQHF
TGTGCCAGTAGTATCAGGGGATATAGCAATCAGCCCCAGCATTTT
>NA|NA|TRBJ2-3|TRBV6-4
CASSGDSTDTQYF
TGTGCCAGCTCAGGTGATAGCACAGATACGCAGTATTTT
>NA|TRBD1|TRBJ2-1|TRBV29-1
CSVGGQGASWDNEQFF
TGCAGCGTGGGGGGACAGGGGGCTAGCTGGGACAATGAGCAGTTCTTC
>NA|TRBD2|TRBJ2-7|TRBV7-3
CASSLERGKTYEQYF
TGCGCCAGCAGCCTGGAGCGGGGGAAAACCTACGAGCAGTACTTC
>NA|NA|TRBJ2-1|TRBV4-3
CASSQDTGAGNEQFF
TGCGCCAGCAGCCAAGATACGGGGGCGGGCAATGAGCAGTTCTTC
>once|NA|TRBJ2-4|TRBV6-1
CASTSRNLAKNIQYF
TGTGCCAGCACCAGCAGGAATCTAGCCAAAAACATTCAGTACTTC
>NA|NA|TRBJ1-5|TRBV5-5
CASSLAGIPQHF
TGTGCCAGCAGCTTGGCAGGGATTCCCCAGCATTTT
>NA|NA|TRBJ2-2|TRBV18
CASLSNTGELFF
TGTGCCAGCTTATCGAACACCGGGGAGCTGTTTTTT
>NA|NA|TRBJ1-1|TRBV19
CASSIWGGTEAFF
TGTGCCAGTAGTATATGGGGGGGCACTGAAGCTTTCTTT
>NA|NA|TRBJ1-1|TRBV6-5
CASSYLGPSPEAFF
TGTGCCAGCAGTTACCTGGGACCGAGCCCTGAAGCTTTCTTT
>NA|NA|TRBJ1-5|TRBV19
CASSIITSNQPQHF
TGTGCCAGTAGTATAATTACCAGCAATCAGCCCCAGCATTTT
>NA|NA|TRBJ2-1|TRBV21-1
CASSKTVGRGRVPGSEQFF
TGTGCCAGCAGCAAAACAGTGGGGAGGGGGAGAGTGCCCGGTAGTGAGCAGTTCTTC
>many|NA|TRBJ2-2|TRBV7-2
CASSSVTGTGELFF
TGTGCCAGCAGCTCAGTTACCGGGACCGGGGAGCTGTTTTTT
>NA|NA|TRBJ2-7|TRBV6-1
CASTWQGSGYEQYF
TGTGCCAGCACTTGGCAGGGCAGTGGGTACGAGCAGTACTTC
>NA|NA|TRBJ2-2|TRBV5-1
CASSLGGPYGELFF
TGCGCCAGCAGCTTGGGGGGGCCTTACGGGGAGCTGTTTTTT